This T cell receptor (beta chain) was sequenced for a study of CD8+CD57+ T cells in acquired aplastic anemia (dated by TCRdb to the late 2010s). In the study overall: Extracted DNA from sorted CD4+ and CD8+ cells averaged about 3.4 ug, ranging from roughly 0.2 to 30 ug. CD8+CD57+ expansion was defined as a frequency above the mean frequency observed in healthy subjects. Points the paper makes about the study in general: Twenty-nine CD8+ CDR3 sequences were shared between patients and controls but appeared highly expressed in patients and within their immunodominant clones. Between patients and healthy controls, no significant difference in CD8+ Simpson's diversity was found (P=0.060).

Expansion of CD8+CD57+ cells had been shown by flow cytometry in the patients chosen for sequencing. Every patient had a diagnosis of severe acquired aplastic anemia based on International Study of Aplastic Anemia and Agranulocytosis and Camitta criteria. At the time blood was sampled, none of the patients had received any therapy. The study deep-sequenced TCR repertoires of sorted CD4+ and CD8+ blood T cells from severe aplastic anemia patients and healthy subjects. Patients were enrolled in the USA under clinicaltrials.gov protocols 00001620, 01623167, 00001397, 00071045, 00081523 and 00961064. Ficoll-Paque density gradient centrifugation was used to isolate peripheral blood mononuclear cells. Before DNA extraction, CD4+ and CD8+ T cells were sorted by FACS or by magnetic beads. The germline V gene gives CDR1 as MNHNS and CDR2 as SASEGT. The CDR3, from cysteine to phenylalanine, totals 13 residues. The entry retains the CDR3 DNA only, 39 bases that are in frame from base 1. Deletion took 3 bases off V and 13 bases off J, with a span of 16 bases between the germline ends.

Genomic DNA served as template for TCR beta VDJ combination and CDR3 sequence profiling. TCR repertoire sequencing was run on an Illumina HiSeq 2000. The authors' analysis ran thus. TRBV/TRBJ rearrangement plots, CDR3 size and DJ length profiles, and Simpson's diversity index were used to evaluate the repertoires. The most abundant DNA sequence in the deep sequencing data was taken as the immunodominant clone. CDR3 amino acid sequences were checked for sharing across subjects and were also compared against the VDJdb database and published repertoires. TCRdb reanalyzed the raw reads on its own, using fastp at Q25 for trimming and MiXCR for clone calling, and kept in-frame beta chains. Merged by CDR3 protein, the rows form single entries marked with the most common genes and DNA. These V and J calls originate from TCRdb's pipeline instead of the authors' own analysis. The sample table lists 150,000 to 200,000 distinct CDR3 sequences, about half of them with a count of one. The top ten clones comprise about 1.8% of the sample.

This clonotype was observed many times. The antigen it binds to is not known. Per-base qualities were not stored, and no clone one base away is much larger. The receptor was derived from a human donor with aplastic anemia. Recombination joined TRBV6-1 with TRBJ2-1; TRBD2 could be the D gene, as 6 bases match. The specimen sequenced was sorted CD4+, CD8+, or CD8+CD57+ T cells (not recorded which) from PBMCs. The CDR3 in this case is CASSDLAATSQFF. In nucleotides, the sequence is TGTGCCAGCAGTGACCTCGCCGCGACTAGTCAGTTCTTC.